The 17 T cell receptor beta chains below all came from one sample that was sequenced in a study of PD-1 blockade in classical Hodgkin lymphoma. Sequencing used immunoSEQ multiplex PCR; TCRdb keeps in-frame clones, though not all of them. The sample holds about 40,000 clones; roughly four fifths are singletons and the top ten take approximately 10%. Exposure to brentuximab vedotin varied, and each patient had relapsed following autologous stem cell transplantation. The starting material was peripheral blood mononuclear cells (PBMCs), obtained at baseline. The receptors were sampled from a human donor with classical Hodgkin lymphoma.

The chain recombines TRBV5-1 with TRBJ1-5, with D maybe TRBD1 (6 bases). The CDR3 runs to 15 residues. Per germline, CDR1 SGHRS and CDR2 YFSETQ. V lost 0 bases, J lost 6 bases, and 13 bases lay in between. The CDR3 DNA sequence: TGCGCCAGCAGCTTGGGCCAGGGGACTGGTCAGCCCCAGCATTTT. It yields the protein CASSLGQGTGQPQHF.

This clone was seen more than once but under ten times. Here the CDR3 reads CASSYYRDSYEQYF. As DNA, the CDR3 is TGTGCCAGCAGTTACTACAGGGACTCCTACGAGCAGTACTTC. The chain links TRBV6-5 to TRBJ2-7, with D possibly TRBD1 on 6 matching bases. V gave up 1 base and J gave up 0 bases, with 7 bases separating them. The germline CDR1 and CDR2 sequences are MNHEY and SVGAGI. This CDR3 is built from 14 residues.

J is TRBJ2-7 and V is TRBV18, with 10 bases fitting TRBD1. Germline CDR1 is KGHSH and CDR2 is LQKENI. The CDR3 covers 15 residues. The J segment lost 5 bases and the V segment lost 8 bases, leaving 12 bases of the junction unmatched. CDR3 sequence (DNA): TGTGCCAGCAGTTACCACCGGGACAGGGGACACGAGCAGTACTTC. This sequence encodes CASSYHRDRGHEQYF.

The rearrangement links TRBV4-1 to TRBJ1-5; TRBD1 aligns across 9 bases. V was pared by 3 bases and J by 5 bases, with 11 bases of the junction left unmatched. There are 17 residues in the CDR3. Germline V gene data show CDR1 as MGHRA and CDR2 as YSYEKL. The CDR3 sequence: CASSQSLFRTGDQPQHF. In nucleotides, the CDR3 is TGCGCCAGCAGCCAGTCCTTGTTTAGGACAGGGGATCAGCCCCAGCATTTT.

V usage is TRBV6-5 and J usage is TRBJ1-2, with a weak D call TRBD1 (5 bases). The V and J ends lost 8 bases and 8 bases respectively, with 21 bases between them. This CDR3 is built from 14 residues. Per the germline V gene, CDR1 is MNHEY and CDR2 is SVGAGI. The CDR3 sequence: CASGGGRGAWGYTF. DNA of the CDR3: TGTGCCAGCGGGGGAGGACGGGGAGCGTGGGGCTACACCTTC.

The V call is TRBV7-8, the J call TRBJ2-6; 9 nucleotides match TRBD2. The CDR3 contains 21 residues. Germline CDR1 SGHVS, CDR2 FQNEAQ. The V and J ends lost 3 bases and 0 bases, in that order; junction bases with no gene match: 15. CDR3 region: CASSLRASGAGGVSGANVLTF. In DNA form, the CDR3 reads TGTGCCAGCAGCTTGAGGGCCTCCGGGGCGGGAGGGGTCTCTGGGGCCAACGTCCTGACTTTC.

V usage is TRBV6-5 and J usage is TRBJ1-1, with a tentative D call TRBD1 (6 bases). From germline, CDR1 is MNHEY and CDR2 SVGAGI. The CDR3 spans 12 residues. Trimming removed 7 bases from V and 10 bases from J, with 16 bases in between. This CDR3 reads CASTTPGALAFF. CDR3 in DNA: TGTGCCAGCACGACCCCGGGGGCTTTAGCTTTCTTT.

This clone has only a few counts. The V and J genes are TRBV7-9 and TRBJ2-1; D gene unclear. Germline CDR1 SEHNR, CDR2 FQNEAQ (reference sequence). V gave up 0 bases and J gave up 7 bases, with 13 bases separating them. This CDR3 spans 15 amino acids. CDR3 sequence reads: CASSLALESTNEQFF. The DNA for the CDR3 is TGTGCCAGCAGCTTAGCGCTGGAGTCGACGAATGAGCAGTTCTTC. Full variable domain (remainder filled in from reference TRBV7-9 and TRBJ2-1): DTGVSQNPRHKITKRGQNVTFRCDPISEHNRLYWYRQTLGQGPEFLTYFQNEAQLEKSRLLSDRFSAERPKGSFSTLEIQRTEQGDSAMYLCASSLALESTNEQFFGPGTRLTVL.

This sequence joins TRBV18 and TRBJ2-5; D remains ambiguous. V lost 3 bases to trimming and J lost 5 bases, with 13 bases between them. This CDR3 contains 14 residues. Germline lookup yields CDR1 KGHSH and CDR2 LQKENI. The CDR3 DNA follows: TGTGCCAGCTCACCGTCGGACGGAAGGGAGACCCAGTACTTC. This sequence encodes CASSPSDGRETQYF.

CDR3 in DNA: TGCGCCAGCAGCTTGGAGGGGGGGGAGACCCAGTACTTC. Translation gives CASSLEGGETQYF. This chain links TRBV5-1 with TRBJ2-5, with a weak D call TRBD2 (7 bases). From germline, CDR1 is SGHRS and CDR2 YFSETQ. The V end lost 0 bases, the J end lost 5 bases, and 8 bases lay between the germline ends. This CDR3 region has 13 residues.

This rearrangement joins TRBV5-1 to TRBJ2-7, with D perhaps matching TRBD2 (6 bases). CDR3 length equals 15 residues. Between the trimmed V and J ends, which lost 5 bases and 3 bases, there was a span of 18 bases. The V gene's germline CDR1 is SGHRS and CDR2 YFSETQ. The CDR3: CASSTFSGEIYEQYF. CDR3 DNA: TGCGCCAGCAGTACCTTTAGCGGAGAAATCTACGAGCAGTACTTC.

V gene TRBV11-2 combines with J gene TRBJ1-2; D call uncertain. The germline V gene has CDR1 SGHAT and CDR2 FQNNGV. The CDR3 totals 15 residues. V was shortened by 0 bases and J by 6 bases, with 14 bases between the two germline ends. This CDR3 is CASSLDPRTAHGYTF. The CDR3 bases are TGTGCCAGCAGCTTAGATCCCCGGACGGCCCATGGCTACACCTTC.

This sequence joins TRBV5-6 and TRBJ2-7; 8 bases line up with TRBD1. V shed 3 bases and J 5 bases; nucleotides not matched to a gene: 7. CDR1 and CDR2 (germline): SGHDT, YYEEEE. This CDR3 contains 14 residues. This CDR3 reads CASSSLDRVNEQYF. The CDR3 DNA reads TGTGCCAGCAGCTCCTTGGACAGGGTAAACGAGCAGTACTTC.

The chain is built from TRBV6-6 and TRBJ2-7; 8 nucleotides align to TRBD1. This CDR3 has 14 amino acids. With 6 bases clipped from V and 7 bases from J, the junction kept 11 bases outside the gene matches. Germline V lookup: CDR1 MNHNY, CDR2 SVGAGI (reference sequence). CDR3 in DNA: TGTGCCAGCAGGGTCGGGACAGGTTCGAAAGAGCAGTACTTC. This codes for CASRVGTGSKEQYF.

Comment on this clone: Additional DNA sequences in this sample encode the identical CDR3. The genes are TRBV6-5 and TRBJ2-1; 8 bases match TRBD1. The germline CDR1 and CDR2 sequences are MNHEY and SVGAGI. The CDR3 length is 14 residues. The J segment lost 4 bases and the V segment lost 2 bases, leaving 1 base of the junction unmatched. The CDR3 spells CASSYRTGYNEQFF. The CDR3 DNA reads as TGTGCCAGCAGTTACCGGACAGGGTACAATGAGCAGTTCTTC.

V gene TRBV27 combines with J gene TRBJ2-5; the D is unclear. V was shortened by 6 bases and J by 7 bases, with 15 bases between the two germline ends. Germline-derived CDR1 and CDR2 are MNHEY and SMNVEV (reference sequence). The CDR3 consists of 13 residues. The CDR3 loop reads CASRNYQSWTQYF. In DNA form, the CDR3 reads TGTGCCAGCAGGAATTACCAATCGTGGACCCAGTACTTC.

The V and J genes are TRBV5-1 and TRBJ2-3; D gene ambiguous. Per the germline V gene, CDR1 is SGHRS and CDR2 is YFSETQ. The CDR3 is made up of 11 amino acids. Trimming cost V 2 bases and J 5 bases, with 3 bases left between them. DNA of the CDR3: TGCGCCAGCAGCTTCGGAGATACGCAGTATTTT. It codes for CASSFGDTQYF.